Listed here is a single TCR beta chain. Its specificity is not known. As to treatment: some 20 received Ad26.COV2.S at low or high dose, single or two shots; several received placebo; per-sample allocation not given. Repertoires come from day 63 after the first vaccine or placebo injection. The data were obtained in a study of Ad26.COV2.S vaccination and SARS-CoV-2 variants. As for the study in general: Donor was one of the participants in the Ad26.COV2.S arm of the COV1001 trial. In the study, Ad26.COV2.S was injected intramuscularly once, or twice 56 days apart.

Generated by immunoSEQ multiplex PCR, the TCRdb table keeps only in-frame clones and is missing some. The sample lists around 340,000 clones; around 89% were seen once. Study-level findings and limits: For non-spike TCRs, breadth in vaccine recipients resembled that in placebo recipients.

Sequences were derived from peripheral blood, sampled in a trial of Ad26.COV2.S vaccine versus placebo. The clonotype was recovered from a person between 18 and 65 years old who received the Ad26.COV2.S COVID-19 vaccine or a placebo.

The CDR3: CASSRVAGDSYEQYF. The CDR3 DNA reads as TGTGCCAGCAGTCGGGTAGCGGGAGACTCCTACGAGCAGTACTTC. The chain uses TRBV28 and TRBJ2-7; 9 nucleotides match TRBD2. The CDR3 extends over 15 amino acids. CDR1 MDHEN and CDR2 SYDVKM come from the germline V gene. With 5 bases clipped from V and 0 bases from J, the junction kept 5 bases outside the gene matches.